This T cell receptor beta chain was sequenced in a study of CD8+ T cells in alopecia areata. Background on the study: After 6 to 18 months of tofacitinib, follow-up continued 6 months off drug.

Treatment reported: oral pan-JAK inhibitor, 5-10 mg twice daily. Extracted RNA was reverse transcribed, and the resulting cDNA served as sequencing template. Sequencing used immunoSEQ multiplex PCR; TCRdb keeps in-frame clones, though not all of them. Of 35,000 to 50,000 clones in the sample, about 71% were seen once. This TCR came from a human donor with alopecia areata. The sample in question was CD8+ T cells sorted from blood, obtained at week 4, from a patient treated with tofacitinib.

The CDR3 spells CSVDGRGQETQYF. The DNA of the CDR3 is TGCAGCGTTGACGGCAGGGGGCAAGAGACCCAGTACTTC. The gene calls are TRBV29-1 and TRBJ2-5; TRBD1 matches at 7 bases. The ends lost 3 bases at V and 2 bases at J; junction bases unmatched: 3. Looked up from germline, CDR1 is SQVTM and CDR2 is ANQGSEA. This CDR3 has 13 amino acids.